The 9 T cell receptor beta chains below all came from one sample that was sequenced in a study of shared clonotypes between healthy human individuals. TCRdb keeps only in-frame clones here, not all; method: immunoSEQ multiplex PCR. Among around 2.1 million clones, about 93% were seen once, and the ten largest hold more than 1.5%. Naivety among CD8 cells was defined by CD45RO negativity and positive CCR7 selection, thereby excluding terminally differentiated effector memory CD45RA+ cells. The sequencing sample was made of naive CD8+ T cells from PBMCs. The receptors shown here come from a man aged 18 to 30 in good health. Some clones in this sample may be carry-over from other donors' samples.

This clone was detected a few times. Distinct nucleotide sequences in the sample also encode this CDR3. This chain uses TRBV30 with TRBJ1-1; D perhaps matches TRBD1 (6 bases). CDR3 size: 12 residues. CDR1 GTSNPN and CDR2 SVGIG come from the germline V gene (reference sequence). V dropped 5 bases and J dropped 3 bases, with 10 bases sitting between them. The CDR3 loop is CAWEGGDTEAFF. The CDR3 DNA reads as TGTGCCTGGGAAGGGGGGGACACTGAAGCTTTCTTT.

In nucleotides, the CDR3 is TGTGCCAGCGGAGACAGGGGGCCTGGAAACACCATATATTTT. It specifies CASGDRGPGNTIYF. V is TRBV6-5 and J is TRBJ1-3; 10 bases line up with TRBD1. The J segment lost 2 bases and the V segment lost 8 bases, leaving 3 bases of the junction unmatched. The CDR3 has 14 amino acids. Germline values: CDR1 MNHEY, CDR2 SVGAGI.

The rearrangement uses TRBV27 and TRBJ2-3; 7 bases map to TRBD2. The ends lost 1 base at V and 0 bases at J; junction bases unmatched: 16. Germline loops: CDR1 MNHEY, CDR2 SMNVEV (reference sequence). The CDR3 extends over 20 amino acids. The CDR3 nucleotides are TGTGCCAGCAGTTTATTGACTGGGGGGGTAGCGGATCCTAGCACAGATACGCAGTATTTT. Its protein is CASSLLTGGVADPSTDTQYF.

J is TRBJ2-7 and V is TRBV4-3; no reliable D call. The CDR3 has 17 amino acids. Germline-derived CDR1 and CDR2 are LGHNA and YSLEER. V gave up 4 bases and J gave up 0 bases, with 19 bases separating them. In nucleotides, the CDR3 is TGCGCCAGCAGCCCCCTGGGAACGGGCCCCCGCTCCTACGAGCAGTACTTC. It codes for CASSPLGTGPRSYEQYF.

A remark on this clone: The sample carries other DNA sequences with the same CDR3. This chain joins TRBV9 and TRBJ2-7; either TRBD1 or TRBD2 may fit D (5 bases each). CDR1 SGDLS and CDR2 YYNGEE come from the germline V gene. This CDR3 region has 14 residues. Trimming left V 0 bases short and J 4 bases short, with 11 bases between. The chain's CDR3 is CASSVGGTPYEQYF. The CDR3 DNA reads as TGTGCCAGCAGCGTAGGGGGGACGCCTTACGAGCAGTACTTC. The whole variable domain, filled in from reference TRBV9 and TRBJ2-7, reads DSGVTQTPKHLITATGQRVTLRCSPRSGDLSVYWYQQSLDQGLQFLIQYYNGEERAKGNILERFSAQQFPDLHSELNLSSLELGDSALYFCASSVGGTPYEQYFGPGTRLTVT.

Regarding this clone: The junction does not match germline at one end; this may be a read error. J is TRBJ2-3 and V is TRBV9; D ambiguous. The CDR3 totals 15 residues. Per the germline V gene, CDR1 is SGDLS and CDR2 is YYNGEE. CDR3 protein: CASSVGGVSRDTQYF. In DNA, the CDR3 is TGTGCCAGCAGCGTAGGTGGGGTCAGCAGAGATACGCAGTATTTT.

This sequence joins TRBV5-4 and TRBJ2-6; no firm D call. V dropped 1 base and J dropped 2 bases, with 10 bases sitting between them. The CDR3 length is 16 residues. Germline V gene sequence: CDR1 SGHNT, CDR2 YYREEE (reference sequence). The CDR3 DNA reads TGTGCCAGCAGCTTGCTCGTGTTAACTGGGGCCAACGTCCTGACTTTC. Translation: CASSLLVLTGANVLTF.

The gene calls are TRBV7-9 and TRBJ1-1, with D possibly TRBD1 on 5 matching bases. Germline CDR1 SEHNR, CDR2 FQNEAQ (reference sequence). The ends were cut back, 4 bases at V and 5 bases at J, with 17 bases in the middle. The CDR3 contains 15 residues. The CDR3 is CASSYPHQGLTEAFF. The CDR3 DNA follows: TGTGCCAGCAGCTACCCCCACCAGGGTCTGACTGAAGCTTTCTTT.

The chain carries TRBV6-6 and TRBJ2-1; perhaps TRBD2 as D (6 bases). V lost 7 bases and J 7 bases, leaving 14 bases between the germline ends. Germline V CDR1 and CDR2: MNHNY, SVGAGI (reference sequence). The CDR3 loop spans 13 amino acids. The CDR3 sequence: CASNPGLGNEQFF. The CDR3 DNA reads TGTGCCAGCAATCCGGGACTCGGAAATGAGCAGTTCTTC.